This TCR beta chain was identified during a study of cytomegalovirus exposure and HLA in healthy donors. Broader study findings: Donors belonging to an Asian-associated ancestry cluster reportedly showed fewer N-insertions in productive TCRs than the 666-donor mean, according to what a later analysis found. Associated with cytomegalovirus, according to the listing, were around 170 TCR beta chains.

13 Jbeta primers and 60 Vbeta primers were used for the PCR. Original methodology: Around 80 million unique TCR beta chains, some 10 million of them shared, were counted by a later analysis. Here immunoSEQ multiplex PCR was the method, and the copy in TCRdb shows in-frame clones only, minus some. The DNA gave D and trimming, while V, J and clone size come from that table. This table holds 200,000 to 250,000 clones, under 90% found once. V shed 4 bases and J 4 bases; nucleotides not matched to a gene: 5. The CDR3 contains 14 residues. The germline V gene has CDR1 MNHNY and CDR2 SVGAGI (reference sequence). Remarks on this clone: The antigen is not known.

The chain is built from TRBV6-6 and TRBJ2-7; 9 nucleotides line up with TRBD2. This TCR was recovered from a human donor in good health. The sequenced sample consisted of PBMCs. CDR3 protein: CASSSTTSGYEQYF. The CDR3 nucleotides read TGTGCCAGCAGTTCCACGACTAGCGGTTACGAGCAGTACTTC.